This entry features one TCR beta chain sequence. Its target is not known. V trimming: 8 bases; J trimming: 5 bases; junction bases outside the gene matches: 7. The length of the CDR3 is 14 residues. Looked up from germline, CDR1 is KGHSH and CDR2 is LQKENI. Nominally healthy donors were sampled, though unrecorded immune exposures were likely. This sample is part of a study of cytomegalovirus exposure and HLA in healthy donors. General study points: A missense DCLRE1C variant was associated with V- and J-gene trimming of TCR beta chains in a later analysis, and an independent cohort replicated the association.

Amplification used 60 Vbeta primers and 13 Jbeta primers. Here immunoSEQ multiplex PCR was the method, and the copy in TCRdb shows in-frame clones only, minus some. The table includes 200,000 to 300,000 clones, 70% to 90% detected once. The V and J genes are TRBV18 and TRBJ2-3; 10 nucleotides match TRBD2. The receptor was isolated from a woman between 40 and 50 years old in good health and CMV-seropositive. Sequenced input: PBMCs. The CDR3 spells CASLSGRAKDTQYF. The CDR3 coding sequence is TGTGCCAGCCTCAGCGGGAGGGCCAAAGATACGCAGTATTTT.